This T cell receptor beta chain is drawn from a study of shared clonotypes between healthy human individuals. Study-level background: A few men and a couple of women, aged 18 to 49, were donors.

Some clones are missing from TCRdb's copy, which holds only in-frame ones; the method was immunoSEQ multiplex PCR. The top ten clones hold 0.35% to 0.45% of a sample with some 2.3 million clones, roughly 93% of them seen once. The receptor was isolated from a man aged 18 to 35 in good health. Some clones in this sample may be carry-over from other donors' samples. The specimen was naive CD4+ T cells from PBMCs. Specified subset: CD45RA+ positively selected.

The CDR3 coding sequence is TGCGCCAGCAGCCAAGATGGGCCTAACTCTGGAAACACCATATATTTT. Translation gives CASSQDGPNSGNTIYF. The chain links TRBV4-3 to TRBJ1-3, with D unresolved. Germline-derived CDR1 and CDR2 are LGHNA and YSLEER. V lost 0 bases and J lost 0, with 9 bases in between. This CDR3 is built from 16 residues.